The clone carrying this TCR delta chain was counted only a few times. The protein that TCRdb holds for this DNA derives from a much larger clone and differs from the translated DNA at residue 6, which likely indicates a read error; the protein shown here is translated from the DNA. TCRdb reapplied CATT to the multiplex PCR reads. In the table there are 90,000 to 95,000 delta-chain clones, less than 1% of which are singletons. This CDR3 is built from 18 residues. V lost 9 bases, J lost 0 bases, and 16 bases stayed unmatched. Germline assignment: CDR1 TSWWSYY and CDR2 QGS. This record belongs to a study of γδ T cells in repeated Plasmodium falciparum infection. Vgamma9/Vdelta2+ and Vdelta2-negative gammadelta T cells were flow-sorted from PBMC for bulk sequencing.

V and J are TRDV1 and TRDJ1; 10 nucleotides align to TRDD3. Matching the DNA to germline supplied the J gene, which TCRdb does not give. The TCR sequence derives from a pool of human donors (malaria-infected and uninfected, not separated). The sample consisted of gamma-delta T cells from blood. CDR3 DNA sequence: TGTGCTCTCCTACCGTTCTACGGGGGATACGGGTACACCGATAAACTCATCTTT. This encodes CALLPFYGGYGYTDKLIF.